This record concerns one T cell receptor beta chain sequence. Its antigen is not identified. The data were taken from a study of Ad26.COV2.S vaccination and SARS-CoV-2 variants. Overall study results and limits: Breadth of non-spike TCRs did not differ between vaccinees and placebo recipients.

Sequenced by immunoSEQ multiplex PCR; TCRdb stores in-frame clones only, minus some. The table records over 300,000 clones, around four fifths of them present only once. Treatment given: about 20 received Ad26.COV2.S at low or high dose, single or two shots; 5 received placebo; per-sample allocation not given. All samples were drawn on day 63, counting from the first vaccine or placebo injection. Whoever gave the sample was an adult aged 18-55 years in Boston. The TCR comes from a person between 18 and 59 years old who received the Ad26.COV2.S COVID-19 vaccine or a placebo. The sequencing here drew on peripheral blood, taken in a trial of Ad26.COV2.S vaccine versus placebo.

CDR3 nucleotides: TGTGCCAGTAGGACAGGGCGCACTGAAGCTTTCTTT. Protein product: CASRTGRTEAFF. V usage is TRBV19 and J usage is TRBJ1-1; TRBD1 agrees at 7 bases. J was trimmed by 4 bases and V by 6 bases; bases with no gene match: 2. CDR3 length equals 12 residues. The germline V gene encodes CDR1 LNHDA and CDR2 SQIVND (reference sequence).